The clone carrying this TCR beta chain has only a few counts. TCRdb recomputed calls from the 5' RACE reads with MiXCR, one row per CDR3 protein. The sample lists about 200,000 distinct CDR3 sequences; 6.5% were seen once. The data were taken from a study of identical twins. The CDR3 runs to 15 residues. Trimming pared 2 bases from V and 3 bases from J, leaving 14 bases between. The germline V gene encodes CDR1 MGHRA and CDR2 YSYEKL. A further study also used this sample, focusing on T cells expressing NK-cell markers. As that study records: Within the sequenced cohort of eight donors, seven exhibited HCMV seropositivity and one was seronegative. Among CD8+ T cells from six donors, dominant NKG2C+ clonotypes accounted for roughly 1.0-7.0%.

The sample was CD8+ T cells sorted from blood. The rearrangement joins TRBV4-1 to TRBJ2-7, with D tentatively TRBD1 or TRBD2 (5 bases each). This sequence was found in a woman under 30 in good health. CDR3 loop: CASSQQTGLRYEQYF. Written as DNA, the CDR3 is TGCGCCAGCAGCCAACAAACAGGACTTCGCTACGAGCAGTACTTC.